This entry lists 18 T cell receptor beta chains sequenced from one sample in a study of T cells in Graves' hyperthyroidism and ophthalmopathy. Using RNA transcripts as the source, TCR beta CDR3 regions were amplified. The HTBI primer set drove a first-round RT-PCR of the TCR CDR3. TCRdb itself ran the multiplex PCR reads through MiXCR, one entry per CDR3 protein. The table shows some 360,000 distinct CDR3 sequences, with roughly 13% occurring only once. Sequencing was performed on blood. The receptors here all came from a woman aged 55-70 years with Graves' hyperthyroidism.

The J gene is TRBJ2-2, the V gene TRBV10-3; 7 bases match TRBD2. Germline loops: CDR1 ENHRY, CDR2 SYGVKD. J lost 8 bases, V lost 10 bases, and 16 bases had no gene match. The CDR3 contains 15 residues. CDR3: CATREGSRPPGELFF. CDR3 DNA sequence: TGTGCCACTAGGGAGGGGAGCAGACCACCGGGGGAGCTGTTTTTT.

The chain is built from TRBV19 and TRBJ2-1; TRBD2 matches 12 bases. After removal of 6 bases from V and 8 bases from J, the junction contained 8 bases not matched to a gene. CDR1 and CDR2 (germline): LNHDA, SQIVND (reference sequence). This CDR3 is 15 amino acids long. CDR3 amino acids: CASRVGLAGFDEQFF. The CDR3 region has the DNA TGTGCCAGTAGAGTCGGACTAGCGGGATTTGATGAGCAGTTCTTC. Together with reference TRBV19 and TRBJ2-1, the CDR3 gives the full variable domain: DGGITQSPKYLFRKEGQNVTLSCEQNLNHDAMYWYRQDPGQGLRLIYYSQIVNDFQKGDIAEGYSVSREKKESFPLTVTSAQKNPTAFYLCASRVGLAGFDEQFFGPGTRLTVL.

The V call is TRBV7-9, the J call TRBJ2-2; TRBD1 or TRBD2 may be the D gene (6 bases each). This CDR3 contains 17 residues. Trimming left V 0 bases short and J 4 bases short, with 15 bases between. The V gene's germline CDR1 is SEHNR and CDR2 FQNEAQ (reference sequence). CDR3: CASSLASEGGTTGELFF. CDR3 sequence (DNA): TGTGCCAGCAGCTTAGCTTCAGAGGGGGGAACCACCGGGGAGCTGTTTTTT.

This clonotype was recorded a few times. The chain is built from TRBV20-1 and TRBJ2-1; 13 bases line up with TRBD2. The CDR3 has 15 amino acids. V trimming: 0 bases; J trimming: 13 bases; junction bases outside the gene matches: 9. CDR1 DFQATT and CDR2 SNEGSKA come from the germline V gene (reference sequence). As DNA, the CDR3 is TGCAGTGCTAGAGATATTGGACTAGCGGGAGCGAGCCAGTTCTTC. This gives the protein CSARDIGLAGASQFF.

This chain joins TRBV5-5 and TRBJ2-7; D may be TRBD2 (7 bases). Trimming left V 4 bases short and J 2 bases short, with 16 bases between. The CDR3 totals 15 residues. CDR1 is SGHKS and CDR2 is YYEKEE in the germline V gene (reference sequence). In DNA form, the CDR3 reads TGTGCCAGCAGCCCGGGGGCGGGGGCCCCCTACGAGCAGTACTTC. Translation: CASSPGAGAPYEQYF.

The rearrangement links TRBV6-6 to TRBJ1-6; D is unclear. The length of the CDR3 is 15 residues. Germline CDR1 MNHNY, CDR2 SVGAGI (reference sequence). Trimming left V 0 bases short and J 6 bases short, with 9 bases between. The CDR3: CASSYSVPFNSPLHF. The CDR3 region has the DNA TGTGCCAGCAGTTACTCGGTTCCCTTTAATTCACCCCTCCACTTT.

The chain has TRBV30 and TRBJ2-2, with D hard to call. V lost 8 bases to trimming and J lost 6 bases, with 19 bases between them. The CDR3 covers 14 residues. Germline assignment: CDR1 GTSNPN and CDR2 SVGIG (reference sequence). The CDR3 sequence is CARKRSSSSGELFF. The CDR3 nucleotides are TGTGCCCGAAAAAGGAGTAGCAGCTCCGGGGAGCTGTTTTTT.

This clonotype was observed a handful of times. The rearrangement links TRBV10-1 to TRBJ2-3; no clear D gene. The length of the CDR3 is 13 residues. Per the germline V gene, CDR1 is WNHNN and CDR2 is SYGVQD (reference sequence). Trimming took off 0 bases at V and 1 base at J, with 2 bases between the two ends. The CDR3 sequence: CASSESRTDTQYF. CDR3 DNA: TGCGCCAGCAGTGAGTCCCGCACAGATACGCAGTATTTT.

This clonotype was detected ten times or more. In DNA, the CDR3 is TGTGCCAGCAGAGGGTCCTGGAGCTCCTACAATGAGCAGTTCTTC. Amino acids: CASRGSWSSYNEQFF. This chain uses TRBV6-2 or TRBV6-3 with TRBJ2-1; D unresolved. The CDR3 loop spans 15 amino acids. CDR1 MNHEY and CDR2 SVGEGT come from the germline V gene. Between the trimmed V and J ends, which lost 6 bases and 0 bases, there was a span of 12 bases.

This clonotype was seen a handful of times. The chain joins TRBV12-5 to TRBJ1-6; TRBD1 aligns across 10 bases. Germline CDR1 LGHNT, CDR2 FRNRAP. The CDR3 sequence is 17 residues long. After removal of 2 bases from V and 8 bases from J, the junction contained 9 bases not matched to a gene. The CDR3 DNA sequence: TGTGCTAGTGGTTTGTTACCCTTGGGGACAGGGGATTCACCCCTCCACTTT. It translates to CASGLLPLGTGDSPLHF.

This clonotype came up many times. The CDR3 sequence: CASTGTGGTEAFF. CDR3 sequence (DNA): TGTGCCAGCACCGGGACAGGGGGCACTGAAGCTTTCTTT. The chain carries TRBV5-6 and TRBJ1-1, with TRBD1 matching 11 bases. Germline trimming cut 6 bases from V and 4 bases from J; bases unmatched to any gene: 2. Germline values: CDR1 SGHDT, CDR2 YYEEEE. This CDR3 is built from 13 residues.

This clonotype was detected only a few times. The chain carries TRBV10-2 and TRBJ1-6; D ambiguous. Germline CDR1 reads WSHSY; CDR2 reads SAAADI. This CDR3 contains 14 residues. Trimming left V 4 bases short and J 0 bases short, with 4 bases between. The CDR3 nucleotides are TGCGCCAGCAGTGGGGGCTCCTATAATTCACCCCTCCACTTT. Its translation is CASSGGSYNSPLHF.

This clonotype was counted many times. The CDR3 bases are TGTGCCACCACGGGACTAGCGGGAGGAAATGAGCAGTTCTTC. This translates into CATTGLAGGNEQFF. The rearrangement links TRBV2 to TRBJ2-1, with 15 bases matching TRBD2. The length of the CDR3 is 14 residues. V dropped 10 bases and J dropped 7; count of bases not matched to a gene: 5. Per the germline V gene, CDR1 is SNHLY and CDR2 is FYNNEI.

The chain combines TRBV3-1 with TRBJ1-1, with D possibly being TRBD1 (6 bases). The germline V gene encodes CDR1 LGHDT and CDR2 YNNKEL (reference sequence). Trimming took 3 bases from V and 0 from J, leaving 8 bases between them. This CDR3 contains 14 residues. CDR3 sequence: CASSQGGLNTEAFF. In DNA form, the CDR3 reads TGTGCCAGCAGCCAGGGGGGCTTGAACACTGAAGCTTTCTTT.

The rearrangement links TRBV12-3 or TRBV12-4 to TRBJ2-7; 12 bases align to TRBD2. V gave up 8 bases and J gave up 1 base; unmatched junction bases: 6. CDR3 length: 15 amino acids. This CDR3 reads CASHRLAGVSYEQYF. The CDR3 bases are TGTGCCAGCCACAGACTAGCGGGAGTATCCTACGAGCAGTACTTC.

V is TRBV20-1 and J is TRBJ2-5; 10 bases line up with TRBD1. The CDR3 runs 15 residues. Germline V gene sequence: CDR1 DFQATT, CDR2 SNEGSKA (reference sequence). V lost 0 bases and J lost 5; bases outside the gene matches: 6. The CDR3 loop is CSARDSGQGMETQYF. Here the CDR3 DNA reads TGCAGTGCTAGAGATTCGGGACAGGGGATGGAGACCCAGTACTTC.

The chain carries TRBV4-2 and TRBJ1-2; a weak D match, TRBD1 (5 bases). Germline CDR1 is LGHNA and CDR2 is YNFKEQ. The V and J ends lost 0 bases and 2 bases respectively, with 10 bases between them. CDR3 size: 15 residues. As DNA, the CDR3 is TGTGCCAGCAGCCAAGATCTGAAGGGGAACTATGGCTACACCTTC. This encodes CASSQDLKGNYGYTF.

This clonotype was counted at least ten times. The rearrangement joins TRBV28 to TRBJ2-4; 10 bases line up with TRBD2. Germline CDR1 is MDHEN and CDR2 is SYDVKM. Losses at the gene ends were 0 bases for V and 2 bases for J; bases not matched to a gene: 13. This CDR3 is built from 20 residues. The CDR3 loop reads CASSLWASGSFGVSKNIQYF. DNA for the CDR3: TGTGCCAGCAGTTTATGGGCTAGCGGGAGTTTTGGGGTTTCCAAAAACATTCAGTACTTC.